The entry below gives a single T cell receptor (beta chain) sequence along with its context. Its antigen remains unknown. The data were taken from a study of beta chain features in type 1 diabetes. General study findings and limits: Shorter TCRB CDR3s, moderately but significantly so, marked every one of the four CD4+ subsets in Type 1 diabetes patients. VDJ junctions sequenced from type 1 diabetes patients showed fewer insertions and more deletions.

Averaging roughly 120 mL, one heparinised blood draw came from each individual donor. Sorted CD4+ subsets: naive, central memory, regulatory, stem cell-like memory (CD45RO/CCR7/CD25/CD127/CD95/CD27 panel). Germline loops: CDR1 SGHDT, CDR2 YYEEEE. V dropped 5 bases and J dropped 10 bases, with 12 bases sitting between them. The CDR3 consists of 11 residues. The isolated RNA, all of it, was reverse transcribed, so expressed TCRB transcripts were what got sequenced. The repertoire was sequenced with immunoSEQ multiplex PCR; TCRdb's copy has only in-frame clones and lacks some. Found here are 240,000 or so clones, about 26% of them singletons; the top ten hold 4%.

This TCR was recovered from a man in his thirties or forties in good health. The sample taken for sequencing was central memory CD4+ T cells from blood. V usage is TRBV5-6 and J usage is TRBJ1-2; D is undetermined. Here the CDR3 reads CASSAGAVYTF. The CDR3 nucleotides read TGTGCCAGCAGTGCAGGTGCGGTCTACACCTTC.